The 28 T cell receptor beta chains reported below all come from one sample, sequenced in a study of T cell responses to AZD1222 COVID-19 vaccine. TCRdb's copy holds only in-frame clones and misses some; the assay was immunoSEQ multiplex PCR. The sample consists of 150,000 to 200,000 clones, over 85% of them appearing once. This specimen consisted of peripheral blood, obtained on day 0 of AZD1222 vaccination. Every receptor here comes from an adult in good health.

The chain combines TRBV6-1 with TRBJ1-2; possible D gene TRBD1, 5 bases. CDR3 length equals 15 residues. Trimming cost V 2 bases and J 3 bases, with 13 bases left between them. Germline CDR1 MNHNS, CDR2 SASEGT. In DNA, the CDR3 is TGTGCCAGCAGTGAATATGTGGGGGTTCACTATGGCTACACCTTC. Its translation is CASSEYVGVHYGYTF.

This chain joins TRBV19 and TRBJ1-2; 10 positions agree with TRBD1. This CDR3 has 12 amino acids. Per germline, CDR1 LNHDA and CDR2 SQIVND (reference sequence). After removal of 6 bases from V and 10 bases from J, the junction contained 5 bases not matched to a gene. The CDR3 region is CASRGQGLVYTF. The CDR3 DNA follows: TGTGCCAGTAGGGGACAGGGGCTTGTCTACACCTTC.

CDR3 amino acids: CASRGQVNTGELFF. The CDR3 nucleotides are TGTGCCAGCAGGGGACAGGTGAACACCGGGGAGCTGTTTTTT. This rearrangement joins TRBV2 to TRBJ2-2, with TRBD1 matching 8 bases. Unmatched junction bases numbered 1, after V lost 6 bases and J lost 1 base. The CDR3 sequence is 14 residues long. Germline assignment: CDR1 SNHLY and CDR2 FYNNEI.

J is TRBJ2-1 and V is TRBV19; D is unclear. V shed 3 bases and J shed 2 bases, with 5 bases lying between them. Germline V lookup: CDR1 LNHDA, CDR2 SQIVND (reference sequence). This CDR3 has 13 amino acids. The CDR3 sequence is CASSMSAYNEQFF. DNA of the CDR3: TGTGCCAGTAGTATGAGTGCCTACAATGAGCAGTTCTTC.

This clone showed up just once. Here the CDR3 reads CASSLGPGAFTGFSPLHF. As DNA, the CDR3 is TGCGCCAGCAGCTTGGGTCCAGGGGCCTTTACCGGTTTTTCACCCCTCCACTTT. This chain joins TRBV5-1 and TRBJ1-6; D may be TRBD1 (6 bases). Between the trimmed V and J ends, which lost 0 bases and 9 bases, there was a span of 22 bases. CDR3 size: 18 residues. Germline V gives CDR1 SGHRS, CDR2 YFSETQ.

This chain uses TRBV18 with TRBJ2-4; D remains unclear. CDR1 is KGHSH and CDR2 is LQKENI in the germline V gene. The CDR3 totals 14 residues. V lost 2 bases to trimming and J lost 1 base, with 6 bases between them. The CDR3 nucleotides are TGTGCCAGCTCACCATCCGGGGCCAAAAACATTCAGTACTTC. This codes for CASSPSGAKNIQYF.

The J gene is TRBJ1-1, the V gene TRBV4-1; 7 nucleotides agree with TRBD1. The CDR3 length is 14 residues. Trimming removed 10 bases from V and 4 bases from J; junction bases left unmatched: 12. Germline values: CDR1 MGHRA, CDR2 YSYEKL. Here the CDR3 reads CATRQGRDVTEAFF. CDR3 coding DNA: TGCGCCACCCGACAGGGTCGCGATGTCACTGAAGCTTTCTTT.

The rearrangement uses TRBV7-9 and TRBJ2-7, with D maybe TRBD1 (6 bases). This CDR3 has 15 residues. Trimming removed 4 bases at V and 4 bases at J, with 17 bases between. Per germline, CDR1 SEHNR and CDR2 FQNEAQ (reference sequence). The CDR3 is CASSSRTGFAYEQYF. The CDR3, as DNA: TGTGCCAGCAGCTCAAGAACAGGGTTTGCGTACGAGCAGTACTTC.

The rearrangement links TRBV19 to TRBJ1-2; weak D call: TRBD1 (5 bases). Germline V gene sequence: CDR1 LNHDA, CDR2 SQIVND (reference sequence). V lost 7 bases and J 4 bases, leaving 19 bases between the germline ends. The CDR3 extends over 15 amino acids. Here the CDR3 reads CASTPQGRLLYGYTF. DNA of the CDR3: TGTGCCAGTACTCCCCAGGGACGACTTCTCTATGGCTACACCTTC.

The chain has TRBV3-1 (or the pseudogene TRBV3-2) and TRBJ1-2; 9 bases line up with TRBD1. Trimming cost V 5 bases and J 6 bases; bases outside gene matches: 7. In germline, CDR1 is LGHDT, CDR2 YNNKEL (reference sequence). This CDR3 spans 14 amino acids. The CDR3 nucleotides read TGTGCCAGCAGCGCTTCGGACAGGGGAGATGGCTACACCTTC. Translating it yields CASSASDRGDGYTF.

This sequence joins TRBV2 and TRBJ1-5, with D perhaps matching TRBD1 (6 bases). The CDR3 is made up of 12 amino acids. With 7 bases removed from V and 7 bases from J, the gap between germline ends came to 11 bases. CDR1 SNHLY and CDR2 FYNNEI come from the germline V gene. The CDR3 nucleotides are TGTGCCAGCAACAGGGCTGAGCAGCCCCAGCATTTT. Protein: CASNRAEQPQHF. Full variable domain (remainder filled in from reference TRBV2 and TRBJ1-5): EPEVTQTPSHQVTQMGQEVILRCVPISNHLYFYWYRQILGQKVEFLVSFYNNEISEKSEIFDDQFSVERPDGSNFTLKIRSTKLEDSAMYFCASNRAEQPQHFGDGTRLSIL.

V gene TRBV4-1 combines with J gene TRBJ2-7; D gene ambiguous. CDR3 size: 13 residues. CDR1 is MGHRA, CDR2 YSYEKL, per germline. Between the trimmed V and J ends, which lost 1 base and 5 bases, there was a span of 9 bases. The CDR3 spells CASSQVTQDEQYF. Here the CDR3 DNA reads TGCGCCAGCAGCCAAGTAACGCAAGACGAGCAGTACTTC.

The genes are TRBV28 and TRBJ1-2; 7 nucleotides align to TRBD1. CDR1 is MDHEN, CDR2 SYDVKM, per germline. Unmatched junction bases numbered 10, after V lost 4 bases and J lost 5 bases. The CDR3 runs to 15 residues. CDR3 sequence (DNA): TGTGCCAGCAGTTCCCCATCCGGGACAGCATATGGCTACACCTTC. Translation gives CASSSPSGTAYGYTF.

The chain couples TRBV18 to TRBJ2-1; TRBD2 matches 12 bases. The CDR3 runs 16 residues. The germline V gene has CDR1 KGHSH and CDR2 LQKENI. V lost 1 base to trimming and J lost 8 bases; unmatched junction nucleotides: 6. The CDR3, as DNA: TGTGCCAGCTCACCACTCCAGACTAGCGGGAGACATGAGCAGTTCTTC. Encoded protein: CASSPLQTSGRHEQFF. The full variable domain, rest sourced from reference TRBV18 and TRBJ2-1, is NAGVMQNPRHLVRRRGQEARLRCSPMKGHSHVYWYRQLPEEGLKFMVYLQKENIIDESGMPKERFSAEFPKEGPSILRIQQVVRGDSAAYFCASSPLQTSGRHEQFFGPGTRLTVL.

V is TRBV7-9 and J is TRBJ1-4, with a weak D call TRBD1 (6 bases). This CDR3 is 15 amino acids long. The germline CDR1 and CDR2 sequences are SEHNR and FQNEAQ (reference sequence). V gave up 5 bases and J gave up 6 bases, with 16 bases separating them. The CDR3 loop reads CASSVGRQADEKLFF. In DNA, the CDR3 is TGTGCCAGCAGCGTGGGGAGACAGGCTGATGAAAAACTGTTTTTT.

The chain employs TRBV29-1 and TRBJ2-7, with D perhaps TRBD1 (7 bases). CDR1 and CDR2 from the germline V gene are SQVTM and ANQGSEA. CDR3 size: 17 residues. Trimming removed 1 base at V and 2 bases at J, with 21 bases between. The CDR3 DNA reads TGCAGCGTTGAAGTTCACCCCGGCGGAGGGGGCCCCTACGAGCAGTACTTC. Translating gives CSVEVHPGGGGPYEQYF.

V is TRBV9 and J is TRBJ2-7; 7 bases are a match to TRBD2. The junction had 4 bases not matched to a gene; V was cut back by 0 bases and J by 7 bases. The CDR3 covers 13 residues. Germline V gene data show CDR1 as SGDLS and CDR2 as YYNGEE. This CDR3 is CASSVVASGEQYF. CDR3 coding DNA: TGTGCCAGCAGCGTAGTGGCTAGCGGTGAGCAGTACTTC. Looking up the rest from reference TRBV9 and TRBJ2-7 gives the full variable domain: DSGVTQTPKHLITATGQRVTLRCSPRSGDLSVYWYQQSLDQGLQFLIQYYNGEERAKGNILERFSAQQFPDLHSELNLSSLELGDSALYFCASSVVASGEQYFGPGTRLTVT.

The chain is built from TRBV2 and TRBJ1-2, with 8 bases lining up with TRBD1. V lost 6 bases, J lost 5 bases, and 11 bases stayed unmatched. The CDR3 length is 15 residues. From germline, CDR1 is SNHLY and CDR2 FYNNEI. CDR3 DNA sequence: TGTGCCAGCAGGGCGCTATCCGGACAGGGATATGGCTACACCTTC. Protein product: CASRALSGQGYGYTF.

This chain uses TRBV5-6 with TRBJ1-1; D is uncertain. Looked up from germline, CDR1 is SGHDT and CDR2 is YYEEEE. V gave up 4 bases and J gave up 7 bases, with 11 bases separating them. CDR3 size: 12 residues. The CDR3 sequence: CASSLEGIEAFF. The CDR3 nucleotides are TGTGCCAGCAGCCTAGAGGGCATTGAAGCTTTCTTT.

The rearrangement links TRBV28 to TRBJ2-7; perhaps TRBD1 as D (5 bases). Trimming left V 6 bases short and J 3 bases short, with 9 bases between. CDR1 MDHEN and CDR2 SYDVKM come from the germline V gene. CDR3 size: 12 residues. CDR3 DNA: TGTGCCAGCAGCCGGACAAACTACGAGCAGTACTTC. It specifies CASSRTNYEQYF.

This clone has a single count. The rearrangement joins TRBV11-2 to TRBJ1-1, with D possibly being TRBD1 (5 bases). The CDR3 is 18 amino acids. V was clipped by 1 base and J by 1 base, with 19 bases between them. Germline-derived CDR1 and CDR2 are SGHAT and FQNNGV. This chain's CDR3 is CASSLAGITRPQNTEAFF. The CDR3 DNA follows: TGTGCCAGCAGCTTAGCAGGGATCACCCGGCCCCAGAACACTGAAGCTTTCTTT.

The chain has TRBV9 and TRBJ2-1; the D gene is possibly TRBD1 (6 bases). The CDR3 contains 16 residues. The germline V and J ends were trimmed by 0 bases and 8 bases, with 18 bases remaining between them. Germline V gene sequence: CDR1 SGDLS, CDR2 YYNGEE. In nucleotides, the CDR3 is TGTGCCAGCAGCGTAGGAACAGGGCTATCCTCCGATGAGCAGTTCTTC. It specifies CASSVGTGLSSDEQFF. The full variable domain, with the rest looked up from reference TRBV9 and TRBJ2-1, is DSGVTQTPKHLITATGQRVTLRCSPRSGDLSVYWYQQSLDQGLQFLIQYYNGEERAKGNILERFSAQQFPDLHSELNLSSLELGDSALYFCASSVGTGLSSDEQFFGPGTRLTVL.

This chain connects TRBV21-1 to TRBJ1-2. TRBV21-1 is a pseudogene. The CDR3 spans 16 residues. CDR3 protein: CASPPAREATYYGYTF. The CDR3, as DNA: TGTGCCAGCCCCCCCGCGAGGGAGGCGACATACTATGGCTACACCTTC.

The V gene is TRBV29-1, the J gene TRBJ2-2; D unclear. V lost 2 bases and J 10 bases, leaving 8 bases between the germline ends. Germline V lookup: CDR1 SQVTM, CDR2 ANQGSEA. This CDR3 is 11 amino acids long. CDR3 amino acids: CSVEKRVELFF. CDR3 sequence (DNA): TGCAGCGTTGAAAAGAGAGTGGAGCTGTTTTTT.

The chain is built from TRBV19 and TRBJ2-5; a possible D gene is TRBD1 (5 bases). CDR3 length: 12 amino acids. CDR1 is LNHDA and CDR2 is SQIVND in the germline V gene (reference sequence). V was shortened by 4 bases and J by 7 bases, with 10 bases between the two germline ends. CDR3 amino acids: CASSKGFGTQYF. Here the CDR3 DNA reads TGTGCCAGTAGTAAGGGGTTTGGGACCCAGTACTTC.

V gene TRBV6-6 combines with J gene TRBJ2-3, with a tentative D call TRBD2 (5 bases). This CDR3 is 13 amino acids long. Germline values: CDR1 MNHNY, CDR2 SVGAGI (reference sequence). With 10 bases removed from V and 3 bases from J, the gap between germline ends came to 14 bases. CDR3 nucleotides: TGTGCCACGGGCTACCCGGGGACAGATACGCAGTATTTT. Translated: CATGYPGTDTQYF.

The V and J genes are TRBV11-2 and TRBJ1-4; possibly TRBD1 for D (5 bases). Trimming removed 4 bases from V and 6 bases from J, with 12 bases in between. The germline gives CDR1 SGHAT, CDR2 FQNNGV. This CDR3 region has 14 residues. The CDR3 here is CASSYLGVYEKLFF. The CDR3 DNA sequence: TGTGCCAGCAGCTACTTGGGGGTTTATGAAAAACTGTTTTTT. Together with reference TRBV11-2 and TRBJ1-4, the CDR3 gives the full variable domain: EAGVAQSPRYKIIEKRQSVAFWCNPISGHATLYWYQQILGQGPKLLIQFQNNGVVDDSQLPKDRFSAERLKGVDSTLKIQPAKLEDSAVYLCASSYLGVYEKLFFGSGTQLSVL.

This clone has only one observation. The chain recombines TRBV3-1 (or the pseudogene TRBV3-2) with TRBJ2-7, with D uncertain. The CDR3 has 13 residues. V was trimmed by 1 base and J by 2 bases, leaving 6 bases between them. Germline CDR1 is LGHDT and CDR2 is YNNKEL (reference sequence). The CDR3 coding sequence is TGTGCCAGCAGCCAAGGGATCCCCTACGAGCAGTACTTC. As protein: CASSQGIPYEQYF.